Detailed here is one TCR beta chain. Trimming stripped 6 bases from V and 8 bases from J, with 16 bases between. The germline V gene has CDR1 SQVTM and CDR2 ANQGSEA. There are 12 residues in the CDR3. The data were taken from a study of blood T cell repertoires in COVID-19. Study information: T cells, B-cell-depleted T cells, or PBMCs supplied cDNA or gDNA.

TCRdb's copy holds only in-frame clones and misses some; the assay was immunoSEQ multiplex PCR. The profile shows about 240,000 clones, about 68% of them singletons. Sequenced sample: peripheral blood. The sequence came from a woman of 80 years or more with acute or convalescent COVID-19. The chain has TRBV29-1 and TRBJ1-2; tentatively, D is TRBD1 (6 bases). The CDR3 coding sequence is TGCAGCGTCCAACAAACGACAGGAGGCTACACCTTC. It is translated as CSVQQTTGGYTF.